This T cell receptor (beta chain) emerged from a study of pediatric ulcerative colitis. Findings of the study overall: Repertoires came from total lymphocyte DNA, so rare subsets like regulatory T cells may be missed. Ulcerative colitis patients shared more blood-rectal clones than controls. A couple of rectal clonotypes were found only in ulcerative colitis patients, all of them.

During colonoscopy, one to two rectal pinch biopsies were collected. Sequencing depth was up to 500,000 reads per sample. Sequencing used immunoSEQ multiplex PCR; TCRdb keeps in-frame clones, though not all of them. This repertoire shows roughly 45,000 clones, more than 60% found once; its top ten account for about 4%. A note on this clone: Its antigen remains unidentified.

Germline V CDR1 and CDR2: SGHDN, FVKESK. The CDR3 length is 17 residues. Trimming shortened V by 1 base and J by 3 bases, and 18 bases separated the two germline ends. This chain links TRBV14 with TRBJ1-2; D is undetermined. The specimen was gut tissue. This receptor was identified in a girl aged 5 to 17 with moderate ulcerative colitis. The CDR3 protein is CASSQVPGSWPYYGYTF. In DNA form, the CDR3 reads TGTGCCAGCAGCCAAGTCCCCGGGTCCTGGCCCTACTATGGCTACACCTTC.